The T cell receptor beta chain under discussion was sequenced for a study of T cell responses to AZD1222 COVID-19 vaccine. Study-level results: The peak T cell response came first, and repertoires were sampled only after it. Two doses of AZD1222 preceded a rise in Spike-specific TCR breadth and depth. Distributed over spike, vaccine-associated CD4 TCRs predominated at 160-218 and 743-854. Reportedly, nearly half the spike-specific TCRs target unmutated variant regions.

Some clones are missing from TCRdb's copy, which holds only in-frame ones; the method was immunoSEQ multiplex PCR. This sample carries 120,000 or so clones, 88% of them seen once, and the ten largest clones take roughly 5.4%. With respect to this clone: What it binds is unknown.

The TCR sequence derives from an adult in good health. Here the sequenced sample was peripheral blood, taken on day 0 of AZD1222 vaccination.

CDR3 bases: TGTGCCAGCAGCCCGGACGCCTGGGAGCAGTATTTT. The encoded protein is CASSPDAWEQYF. This sequence joins TRBV12-3 or TRBV12-4 and TRBJ2-3; D gene uncertain. The CDR3 contains 12 residues. V was trimmed by 6 bases and J by 11 bases, leaving 15 bases between them.